Below are 24 T cell receptor beta chains sequenced from a single sample in a study of blood T cell repertoires in COVID-19. Assay used: immunoSEQ multiplex PCR; TCRdb lists only in-frame clones, some missing. The sample holds approximately 190,000 clones; approximately 85% are singletons and the top ten take 5.1%. The sequenced material came from peripheral blood. The origin of the receptors is a woman between 65 and 79 years old with active or convalescent COVID-19.

The rearrangement joins TRBV27 to TRBJ2-7, with 8 bases identical to TRBD2. The CDR3 runs to 14 residues. CDR1 and CDR2 (germline): MNHEY, SMNVEV (reference sequence). The trim removed 8 bases at V and 2 bases at J, leaving 8 bases unmatched. The DNA for the CDR3 is TGTGCCAGCGGGAGACTAGCGTTTACCTACGAGCAGTACTTC. This encodes CASGRLAFTYEQYF.

This chain connects TRBV5-1 to TRBJ2-2, with D tentatively TRBD2 (5 bases). The V end lost 1 base, the J end lost 6 bases, and 13 bases lay between the germline ends. The CDR3 is made up of 15 amino acids. The V gene's germline CDR1 is SGHRS and CDR2 YFSETQ. The CDR3: CASSLYAGGPGELFF. The DNA for the CDR3 is TGCGCCAGCAGCTTGTACGCAGGAGGTCCCGGGGAGCTGTTTTTT.

This rearrangement joins TRBV12-3 or TRBV12-4 to TRBJ1-2; a weak D match, TRBD1 (6 bases). V lost 5 bases and J 7 bases, leaving 14 bases between the germline ends. This CDR3 comprises 13 residues. The CDR3 nucleotides read TGTGCCAGCAGTCTCCAGACAGGCCCTGGCTACACCTTC. It encodes CASSLQTGPGYTF.

This clone was observed a handful of times. The chain links TRBV2 to TRBJ2-7; D unresolved. The CDR3 loop spans 13 amino acids. Germline CDR1 reads SNHLY; CDR2 reads FYNNEI. V was pared by 4 bases and J by 7 bases, with 14 bases between. The CDR3: CASSGSFDGEQYF. CDR3 nucleotide sequence: TGTGCCAGCAGTGGGAGCTTCGACGGGGAGCAGTACTTC.

This clone has more than one count but fewer than ten. The chain carries TRBV27 and TRBJ1-5; no clear D gene. Germline V gene lookup returns CDR1 MNHEY and CDR2 SMNVEV (reference sequence). This CDR3 region has 16 residues. Deletions cut 4 bases from V and 2 bases from J, with 15 bases between. The CDR3 DNA follows: TGTGCCAGCAGTTCCCTCAGAGGGCTAGGCAATCAGCCCCAGCATTTT. Protein sequence: CASSSLRGLGNQPQHF.

The chain carries TRBV7-3 and TRBJ2-1; 7 bases align to TRBD2. V lost 1 base, J lost 5 bases, and 32 bases stayed unmatched. The CDR3 totals 24 residues. The germline V gene has CDR1 SGHTA and CDR2 FQGTGA. CDR3 amino acids: CASSLSLQVPQLREGQPRHNEQFF. CDR3 sequence (DNA): TGTGCCAGCAGCTTAAGCCTCCAGGTCCCTCAGCTGAGGGAGGGCCAACCCCGACACAATGAGCAGTTCTTC.

V usage is TRBV29-1 and J usage is TRBJ1-3; D may be TRBD1 (5 bases). The germline V gene has CDR1 SQVTM and CDR2 ANQGSEA. The CDR3 covers 12 residues. V was pared by 4 bases and J by 4 bases, with 8 bases between. CDR3 DNA sequence: TGCAGCGTTGGGGGCGGAGGAAACACCATATATTTT. Its protein is CSVGGGGNTIYF.

CDR3 sequence (DNA): TGTGCCAGCAGCTTGGGGACAGGCACCAATGAGCAGTTCTTC. It is translated as CASSLGTGTNEQFF. V is TRBV13 and J is TRBJ2-1, with 8 positions matching TRBD1. Germline assignment: CDR1 PRHDT and CDR2 FYEKMQ (reference sequence). The CDR3 spans 14 residues. V was pared by 3 bases and J by 6 bases, with 4 bases of the junction left unmatched.

The rearrangement joins TRBV6-5 to TRBJ2-1, with D possibly being TRBD1 (6 bases). V was shortened by 5 bases and J by 6 bases, with 17 bases between the two germline ends. This CDR3 spans 15 amino acids. Germline lookup yields CDR1 MNHEY and CDR2 SVGAGI. In nucleotides, the CDR3 is TGTGCCAGCAGTAGACGGAGACAGGCAGGCAATGAGCAGTTCTTC. Translated: CASSRRRQAGNEQFF.

V and J are TRBV6-1 and TRBJ2-1, with D possibly TRBD2 on 5 matching bases. The V gene lost 4 bases and the J gene lost 6 bases, with 19 bases spanning the gap. The CDR3 is 16 residues long. Germline loops: CDR1 MNHNS, CDR2 SASEGT. The CDR3 region is CASSAIRGFLFNEQFF. CDR3 nucleotide sequence: TGTGCCAGCAGTGCGATCCGCGGGTTTCTTTTCAATGAGCAGTTCTTC.

V is TRBV28 and J is TRBJ1-5; D is unresolved. The assigned J gene may be wrong: the sequence end matches TRBJ2-3 better. There are 15 residues in the CDR3. The germline CDR1 and CDR2 sequences are MDHEN and SYDVKM. The CDR3 spells CASDRKDLSNQPQYF. Written as DNA, the CDR3 is TGTGCCAGCGACCGAAAAGATCTTAGCAATCAGCCCCAGTATTTT.

The V call is TRBV27, the J call TRBJ1-1; 7 bases are shared with TRBD1. Trimming removed 6 bases from V and 6 bases from J; junction bases left unmatched: 7. The V gene's germline CDR1 is MNHEY and CDR2 SMNVEV (reference sequence). This CDR3 region has 13 residues. The CDR3 DNA sequence: TGTGCCAGCAGCCGTAACAGGGGTCCTGAAGCTTTCTTT. Residues: CASSRNRGPEAFF.

The chain couples TRBV2 to TRBJ2-1, with 9 bases identical to TRBD2. CDR3 length: 15 residues. Germline V CDR1 and CDR2: SNHLY, FYNNEI. V shed 6 bases, J shed 7 bases, and the junction held 10 bases outside the gene matches. The CDR3 reads CASRAAGGGRNEQFF. DNA for the CDR3: TGTGCCAGCAGGGCAGCGGGAGGTGGTAGGAATGAGCAGTTCTTC.

V and J are TRBV28 and TRBJ2-7; no clear D gene. Trimming pared 6 bases from V and 3 bases from J, leaving 6 bases between. Germline V gives CDR1 MDHEN, CDR2 SYDVKM. CDR3 length: 11 amino acids. The CDR3 nucleotides read TGTGCCAGCAGGGGCAGCTACGAGCAGTACTTC. Translating it yields CASRGSYEQYF.

The rearrangement uses TRBV11-2 and TRBJ2-3, with a possible D match to TRBD1 (7 bases). The CDR3 has 14 amino acids. Germline V gene data show CDR1 as SGHAT and CDR2 as FQNNGV. V lost 3 bases and J lost 7, with 14 bases in between. CDR3 sequence reads: CASSLSQGGHTQYF. DNA for the CDR3: TGTGCCAGCAGCTTGAGTCAGGGGGGACATACGCAGTATTTT.

The V gene is TRBV29-1, the J gene TRBJ1-1; no clear D. The CDR3 has 11 amino acids. Trimming took 6 bases from V and 4 from J, leaving 9 bases between them. From germline, CDR1 is SQVTM and CDR2 ANQGSEA. CDR3 protein: CSVDWGTEAFF. As DNA, the CDR3 is TGCAGCGTGGACTGGGGCACTGAAGCTTTCTTT.

The chain employs TRBV6-6 and TRBJ2-1; a possible D gene is TRBD2 (5 bases). The CDR3 length is 13 residues. V lost 2 bases and J lost 10, with 12 bases in between. Germline V CDR1 and CDR2: MNHNY, SVGAGI (reference sequence). The CDR3 DNA reads TGTGCCAGCAGTTACCAACTAGTGGCGGAGCAGTTCTTC. It is translated as CASSYQLVAEQFF.

The genes are TRBV24-1 and TRBJ2-1, with 9 bases matching TRBD2. V lost 1 base to trimming and J lost 7 bases; unmatched junction nucleotides: 4. The CDR3 length is 15 residues. Germline values: CDR1 KGHDR, CDR2 SFDVKD. In DNA form, the CDR3 reads TGTGCCACCAGTGATTTTCGGGCGGGAGGGAATGAGCAGTTCTTC. Translating it yields CATSDFRAGGNEQFF.

The chain joins TRBV2 to TRBJ1-5; a weak D match, TRBD1 (5 bases). Germline CDR1 SNHLY, CDR2 FYNNEI. The V gene lost 7 bases and the J gene lost 8 bases, with 15 bases spanning the gap. The CDR3 has 13 residues. CDR3 amino acids: CASTRGGLEPQHF. The CDR3 DNA sequence: TGTGCCAGCACTCGGGGGGGATTAGAGCCCCAGCATTTT.

V is TRBV28 and J is TRBJ1-5; D might be TRBD1 (5 bases). V dropped 3 bases and J dropped 6 bases, with 6 bases sitting between them. The CDR3 loop spans 12 amino acids. In germline, CDR1 is MDHEN, CDR2 SYDVKM. The CDR3 DNA reads TGTGCCAGCAGTTTTAGGGGTCAGCCCCAGCATTTT. It specifies CASSFRGQPQHF.

J is TRBJ2-3 and V is TRBV3-1 (or the pseudogene TRBV3-2), with TRBD2 matching 7 bases. The CDR3 is 15 residues long. After removal of 2 bases from V and 0 bases from J, the junction contained 2 bases not matched to a gene. Germline loops: CDR1 LGHDT, CDR2 YNNKEL (reference sequence). The CDR3 spells CASSQLAASTDTQYF. CDR3 nucleotide sequence: TGTGCCAGCAGCCAACTAGCGGCTAGCACAGATACGCAGTATTTT.

The CDR3 region has the DNA TGCGCCAGCAGCCAAGAGAGGCTAGCGGGAGGGCGCGAGCAGTACTTC. Translated: CASSQERLAGGREQYF. The V and J genes are TRBV4-1 and TRBJ2-7; 12 nucleotides align to TRBD2. From germline, CDR1 is MGHRA and CDR2 YSYEKL. Losses at the gene ends were 0 bases for V and 6 bases for J; bases not matched to a gene: 6. The CDR3 covers 16 residues.

This clone came up once. This sequence joins TRBV19 and TRBJ2-7, with 11 bases matching TRBD2. Germline V lookup: CDR1 LNHDA, CDR2 SQIVND (reference sequence). Trimming removed 5 bases from V and 2 bases from J; junction bases left unmatched: 5. The CDR3 length is 15 residues. The CDR3 loop is CASSVLAGVAYEQYF. CDR3 sequence (DNA): TGTGCCAGTAGTGTACTAGCGGGAGTTGCCTACGAGCAGTACTTC.

This rearrangement joins TRBV10-3 to TRBJ2-7, with 8 nucleotides matching TRBD1. Germline assignment: CDR1 ENHRY and CDR2 SYGVKD. The CDR3 sequence is 14 residues long. Germline trimming cut 6 bases from V and 1 base from J; bases unmatched to any gene: 5. The DNA for the CDR3 is TGTGCCATCAGGACGACAGGGGAGTCCTACGAGCAGTACTTC. Translation: CAIRTTGESYEQYF.